The source of this T cell receptor (beta chain) is a study of beta chain features in type 1 diabetes. Study-level points and caveats: In every one of the four CD4+ subsets, TCRB CDR3s were moderately but significantly shorter in Type 1 diabetes patients.

Investigators reverse transcribed all isolated RNA, so they sequenced expressed TCRB transcripts. Generated by immunoSEQ multiplex PCR, the TCRdb table keeps only in-frame clones and is missing some. The sample includes some 640,000 clones, about 14% of them seen just once. V was cut by 7 bases and J by 3 bases, with 12 bases left in between. This CDR3 has 13 amino acids. Germline-derived CDR1 and CDR2 are SQVTM and ANQGSEA. This clone came up a few times. Its antigen is currently unknown. V usage is TRBV29-1 and J usage is TRBJ2-2, with D tentatively TRBD2 (6 bases). The TCR was taken from a man younger than 35 with type 1 diabetes. The sequenced material came from naive CD4+ T cells from blood. Written as DNA, the CDR3 is TGCAGCGGGAGGAGGGAATACACCGGGGAGCTGTTTTTT. Translating it yields CSGRREYTGELFF.